The 10 T cell receptor beta chains given below trace back to one sample, sequenced in a study of T cell responses to AZD1222 COVID-19 vaccine. Using immunoSEQ multiplex PCR, the repertoire was profiled, and TCRdb retains in-frame clones only, with some absent. The sample shows 100,000 to 150,000 clones, about 87% of them seen only once. The sample here was peripheral blood, taken on day 0 of AZD1222 vaccination. The receptors were sampled from an adult in good health.

CDR3 sequence: CASSKGVSYEQYF. CDR3 in DNA: TGTGCCAGCAGCAAAGGTGTCTCCTACGAGCAGTACTTC. The genes are TRBV21-1 and TRBJ2-7. TRBV21-1 is a pseudogene locus. The CDR3 totals 13 residues.

V and J are TRBV30 and TRBJ1-1; D gene unclear. The germline V gene has CDR1 GTSNPN and CDR2 SVGIG (reference sequence). The CDR3 has 13 amino acids. Deletions cut 0 bases from V and 3 bases from J, with 8 bases between. In DNA form, the CDR3 reads TGTGCCTGGAGTGTACTTACAGACACTGAAGCTTTCTTT. This encodes CAWSVLTDTEAFF.

This clone was seen a single time. The identical CDR3 is also encoded by other nucleotide sequences in the sample. The chain combines TRBV18 with TRBJ1-5; D gene ambiguous. The CDR3 loop spans 13 amino acids. Germline V gene lookup returns CDR1 KGHSH and CDR2 LQKENI. The V and J ends lost 3 bases and 5 bases respectively, with 8 bases between them. As DNA, the CDR3 is TGTGCCAGCTCACCGGGCGGGGATCAGCCCCAGCATTTT. Translated: CASSPGGDQPQHF.

The genes are TRBV24-1 and TRBJ2-2, with D unclear. CDR1 is KGHDR and CDR2 is SFDVKD in the germline V gene. Trimming cost V 3 bases and J 3 bases, with 10 bases left between them. The length of the CDR3 is 15 residues. The CDR3 protein is CATSDQRRHTGELFF. DNA of the CDR3: TGTGCCACCAGTGATCAGAGACGTCACACCGGGGAGCTGTTTTTT.

J is TRBJ2-1 and V is TRBV6-4; unclear D gene. The V gene lost 2 bases and the J gene lost 8 bases, with 13 bases spanning the gap. Germline V gene sequence: CDR1 MRHNA, CDR2 SNTAGT. The CDR3 contains 14 residues. This CDR3 reads CASSDGPSGDEQFF. Written as DNA, the CDR3 is TGTGCCAGCAGTGACGGGCCCTCCGGCGATGAGCAGTTCTTC.

This clone showed up just once. The genes are TRBV19 and TRBJ2-7, with D unresolved. This CDR3 has 13 residues. V lost 6 bases to trimming and J lost 1 base, with 10 bases between them. Germline V lookup: CDR1 LNHDA, CDR2 SQIVND (reference sequence). CDR3 loop: CASSAGVSYEQYF. CDR3 sequence (DNA): TGTGCCAGTAGCGCTGGGGTGTCCTACGAGCAGTACTTC.

This chain links TRBV7-2 with TRBJ1-4; no firm D call. In germline, CDR1 is SGHTA, CDR2 FQGNSA. The CDR3 runs to 14 residues. The ends were cut back, 6 bases at V and 5 bases at J, with 13 bases in the middle. The CDR3 sequence: CASRLSLGNEKLFF. The CDR3 DNA reads as TGTGCCAGCAGACTGTCCCTGGGGAATGAAAAACTGTTTTTT. The variable domain in full, completed from reference TRBV7-2 and TRBJ1-4, reads GAGVSQSPSNKVTEKGKDVELRCDPISGHTALYWYRQSLGQGLEFLIYFQGNSAPDKSGLPSDRFSAERTGGSVSTLTIQRTQQEDSAVYLCASRLSLGNEKLFFGSGTQLSVL.

This clone came up once. This chain connects TRBV30 to TRBJ2-1, with D tentatively TRBD1 or TRBD2 (5 bases each). From germline, CDR1 is GTSNPN and CDR2 SVGIG (reference sequence). The V gene lost 5 bases and the J gene lost 6 bases, with 20 bases spanning the gap. This CDR3 contains 15 residues. The CDR3 nucleotides read TGTGCCTGGCATTACGGGGCAAGCGAGTCCAATGAGCAGTTCTTC. This gives the protein CAWHYGASESNEQFF.

Written as DNA, the CDR3 is TGTGCCAGCTCACCACCGGGACAGGTAACGGTTGATGGCTACACCTTC. It translates to CASSPPGQVTVDGYTF. J is TRBJ1-2 and V is TRBV18; 8 bases match TRBD1. The CDR3 loop spans 16 amino acids. Germline V gene lookup returns CDR1 KGHSH and CDR2 LQKENI. Trimming at V came to 0 bases and at J to 6 bases, leaving 9 bases not matched to a gene. Together with reference TRBV18 and TRBJ1-2, the CDR3 gives the full variable domain: NAGVMQNPRHLVRRRGQEARLRCSPMKGHSHVYWYRQLPEEGLKFMVYLQKENIIDESGMPKERFSAEFPKEGPSILRIQQVVRGDSAAYFCASSPPGQVTVDGYTFGSGTRLTVV.

The chain links TRBV19 to TRBJ1-2, with D possibly TRBD1 on 5 matching bases. Between the trimmed V and J ends, which lost 10 bases and 8 bases, there was a span of 20 bases. The CDR3 is 13 residues long. From germline, CDR1 is LNHDA and CDR2 SQIVND (reference sequence). CDR3 in amino acids: CATRGGGSRGYTF. CDR3 nucleotide sequence: TGTGCCACCAGAGGCGGGGGGTCTAGGGGCTACACCTTC.